This T cell receptor (beta chain) was identified in a study of regulatory T cells in long-lasting Graves disease. Study-wide points: Exclusively peripheral blood, rather than thyroid tissue, was studied.

The CDR3 has 16 amino acids. After removal of 5 bases from V and 5 bases from J, the junction contained 13 bases not matched to a gene. The V gene's germline CDR1 is SEHNR and CDR2 FQNEAQ (reference sequence). Arm-PCR of CDR3 regions and iRepertoire HTBI primers were used to build TCR beta libraries. TCRdb re-analysed the multiplex PCR reads in MiXCR, keeping a single row per CDR3 protein. The table shows around 450,000 distinct CDR3 sequences, with roughly 15% occurring only once. Regarding time point: newly diagnosed GD, antithyroid drugs for less than 3 months. The TCR library used RNA extracted from PBMCs. This clonotype was seen many times. Its antigen remains unknown. These same data were also listed under a study on T cells in Graves' hyperthyroidism and ophthalmopathy.

The V and J genes are TRBV7-9 and TRBJ2-5; 8 bases map to TRBD2. This clonotype originated in a man aged 40-50 years with Graves disease. This sample comprised peripheral blood mononuclear cells (PBMCs), obtained at new diagnosis, from a patient treated with antithyroid drugs. The CDR3 loop reads CASSADKIAGPETQYF. For the CDR3, the DNA is TGTGCCAGCAGCGCCGATAAGATAGCGGGACCGGAGACCCAGTACTTC.